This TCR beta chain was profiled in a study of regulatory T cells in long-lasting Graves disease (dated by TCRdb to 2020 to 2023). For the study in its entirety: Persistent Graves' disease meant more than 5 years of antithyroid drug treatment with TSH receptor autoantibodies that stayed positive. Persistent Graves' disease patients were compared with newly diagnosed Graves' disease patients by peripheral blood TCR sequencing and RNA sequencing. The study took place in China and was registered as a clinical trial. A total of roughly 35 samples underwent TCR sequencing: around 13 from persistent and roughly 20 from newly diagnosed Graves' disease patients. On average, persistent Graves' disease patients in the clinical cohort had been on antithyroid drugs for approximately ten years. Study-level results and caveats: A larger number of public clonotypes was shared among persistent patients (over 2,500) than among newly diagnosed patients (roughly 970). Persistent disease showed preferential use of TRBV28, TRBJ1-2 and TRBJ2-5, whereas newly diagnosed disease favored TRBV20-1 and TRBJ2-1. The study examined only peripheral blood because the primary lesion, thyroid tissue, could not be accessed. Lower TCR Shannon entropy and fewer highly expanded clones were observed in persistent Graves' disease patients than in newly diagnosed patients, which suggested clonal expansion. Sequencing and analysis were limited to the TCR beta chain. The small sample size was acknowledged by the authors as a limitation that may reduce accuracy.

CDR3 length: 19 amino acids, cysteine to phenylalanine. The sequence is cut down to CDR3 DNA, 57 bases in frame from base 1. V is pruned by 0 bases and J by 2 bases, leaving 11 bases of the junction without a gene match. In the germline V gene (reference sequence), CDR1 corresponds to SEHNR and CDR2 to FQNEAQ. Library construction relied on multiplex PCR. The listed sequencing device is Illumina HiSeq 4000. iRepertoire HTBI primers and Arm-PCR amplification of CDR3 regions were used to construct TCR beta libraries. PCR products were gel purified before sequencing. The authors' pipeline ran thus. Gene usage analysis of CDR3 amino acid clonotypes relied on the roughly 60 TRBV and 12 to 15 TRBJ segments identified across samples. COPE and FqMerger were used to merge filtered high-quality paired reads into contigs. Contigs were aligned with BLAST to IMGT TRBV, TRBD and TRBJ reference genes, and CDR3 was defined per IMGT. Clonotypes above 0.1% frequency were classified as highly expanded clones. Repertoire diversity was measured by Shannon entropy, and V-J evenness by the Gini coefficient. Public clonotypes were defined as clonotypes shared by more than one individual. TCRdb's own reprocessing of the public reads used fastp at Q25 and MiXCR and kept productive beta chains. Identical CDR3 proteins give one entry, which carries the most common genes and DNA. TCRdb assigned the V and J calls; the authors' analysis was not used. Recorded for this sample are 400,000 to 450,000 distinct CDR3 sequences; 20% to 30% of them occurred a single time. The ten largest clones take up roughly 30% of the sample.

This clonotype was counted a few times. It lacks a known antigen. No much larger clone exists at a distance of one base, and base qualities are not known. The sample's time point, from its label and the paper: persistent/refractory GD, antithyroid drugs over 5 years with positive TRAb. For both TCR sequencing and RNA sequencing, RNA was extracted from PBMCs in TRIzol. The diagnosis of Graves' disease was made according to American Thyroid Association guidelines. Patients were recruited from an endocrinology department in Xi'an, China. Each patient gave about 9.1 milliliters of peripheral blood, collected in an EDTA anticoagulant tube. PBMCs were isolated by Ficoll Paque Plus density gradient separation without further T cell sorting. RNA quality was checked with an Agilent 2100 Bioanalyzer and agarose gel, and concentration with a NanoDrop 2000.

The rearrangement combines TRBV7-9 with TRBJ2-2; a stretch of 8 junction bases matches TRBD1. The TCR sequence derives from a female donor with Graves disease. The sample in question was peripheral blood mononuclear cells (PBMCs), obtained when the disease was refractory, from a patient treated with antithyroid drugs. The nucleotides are TGTGCCAGCAGCTTAGCGCATATCGGCAGGGGGCGAAACACCGGGGAGCTGTTTTTT. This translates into CASSLAHIGRGRNTGELFF.